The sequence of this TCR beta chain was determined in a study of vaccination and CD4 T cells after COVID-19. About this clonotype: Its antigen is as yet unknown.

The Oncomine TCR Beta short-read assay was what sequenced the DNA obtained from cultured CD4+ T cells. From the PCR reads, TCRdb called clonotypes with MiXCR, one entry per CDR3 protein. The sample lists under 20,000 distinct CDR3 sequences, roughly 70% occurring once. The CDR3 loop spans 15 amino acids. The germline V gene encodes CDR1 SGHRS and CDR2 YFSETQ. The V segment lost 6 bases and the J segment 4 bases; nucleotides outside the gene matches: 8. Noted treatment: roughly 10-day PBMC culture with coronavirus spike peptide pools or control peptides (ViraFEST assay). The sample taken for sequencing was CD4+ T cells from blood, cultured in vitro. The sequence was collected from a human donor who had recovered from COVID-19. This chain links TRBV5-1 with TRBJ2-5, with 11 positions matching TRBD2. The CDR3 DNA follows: TGCGCCAGCAACGACCTAGCGGGAGGACTAGAGACCCAGTACTTC. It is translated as CASNDLAGGLETQYF.